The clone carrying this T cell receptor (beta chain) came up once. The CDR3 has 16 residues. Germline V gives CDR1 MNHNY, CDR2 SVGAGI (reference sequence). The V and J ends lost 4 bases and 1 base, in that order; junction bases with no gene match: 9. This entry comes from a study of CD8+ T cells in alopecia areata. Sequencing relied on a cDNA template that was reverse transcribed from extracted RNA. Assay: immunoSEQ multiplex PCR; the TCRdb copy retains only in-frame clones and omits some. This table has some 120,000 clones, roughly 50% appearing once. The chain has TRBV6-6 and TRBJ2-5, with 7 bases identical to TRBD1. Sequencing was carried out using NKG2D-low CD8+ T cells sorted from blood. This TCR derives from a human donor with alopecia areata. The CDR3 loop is CASSSHPGTVQETQYF. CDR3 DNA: TGTGCCAGCAGTTCCCATCCCGGGACAGTCCAAGAGACCCAGTACTTC.